The rows below give T cell receptor beta chains drawn from one sample of a study of molecular identifiers for immune sequencing clone quantification. TCRdb re-called the PCR reads through MiXCR, storing one row per CDR3 protein. The sample consists of under 600,000 distinct CDR3 sequences, about 22% of them appearing once. Source material: naive CD8+ T cells from blood, with Jurkat cell RNA spiked in. The receptors come from a human donor in good health. Some libraries in this study had Jurkat cell RNA spiked in. Both conserved end residues are part of each CDR3. A D gene is named only where the DNA matches it firmly. The listing skips clone size in some rows; elsewhere it reads once, few, many or a size class.

v_call	d_call	clone_size	j_call	cdr3_aa	cdr3_nt
TRBV12-3/TRBV12-4	NA	NA	TRBJ2-4	CASSLGVNIQYF	TGTGCCAGCAGTTTAGGAGTAAACATTCAGTACTTC
TRBV6-2/TRBV6-3	NA	many	TRBJ2-2	CASRPTPTGELFF	TGTGCCAGCAGACCAACACCCACCGGGGAGCTGTTTTTT
TRBV27	TRBD1	NA	TRBJ1-1	CASSLSSTGAAEALF	TGTGCCAGCAGTTTATCGTCGACAGGGGCGGCTGAAGCTCTCTTT
TRBV30	NA	NA	TRBJ1-1	CAWSFREAEAFF	TGTGCCTGGAGTTTCAGGGAGGCTGAAGCTTTCTTT
TRBV7-9	TRBD1	NA	TRBJ2-2	CASSPYSGTGGTGELFF	TGTGCCAGCAGCCCCTATTCCGGGACAGGGGGCACCGGGGAGCTGTTTTTT
TRBV14	NA	NA	TRBJ2-2	CASSQDTAGFTGELFF	TGTGCCAGCAGCCAAGATACAGCGGGTTTCACCGGGGAGCTGTTTTTT
TRBV27	NA	NA	TRBJ1-4	CATLDRINEKLFF	TGTGCCACCCTGGACAGAATAAATGAAAAACTGTTTTTT
TRBV7-6	NA	NA	TRBJ2-3	CASGLEGRRDTQYF	TGTGCCAGCGGCTTAGAGGGGCGAAGAGATACGCAGTATTTT
TRBV4-3	NA	NA	TRBJ2-6	CASSQDNGANVLTF	TGCGCCAGCAGCCAAGACAATGGGGCCAACGTCCTGACTTTC
TRBV5-1	NA	NA	TRBJ2-5	CASSLPWVAGTVQGTQYF	TGCGCCAGCAGCCTTCCTTGGGTAGCAGGGACCGTACAAGGGACCCAGTACTTC
TRBV19	NA	NA	TRBJ2-3	CASSKSFGSRYTDTQYF	TGTGCCAGTAGTAAGTCTTTTGGTAGCCGATACACAGATACGCAGTATTTT
TRBV12-3/TRBV12-4	NA	NA	TRBJ2-5	CASSLRLALGPETQYF	TGTGCCAGCAGTTTAAGGCTAGCTCTTGGGCCAGAGACCCAGTACTTC
TRBV30	NA	NA	TRBJ1-1	CAWSLRVETMNTEASF	TGTGCCTGGAGTTTACGGGTCGAGACTATGAACACTGAAGCTTCCTTT
TRBV6-5	NA	few	TRBJ2-7	CASSSGSNQAYEQYF	TGTGCCAGCAGTTCCGGTAGCAATCAGGCCTACGAGCAGTACTTC
TRBV15	TRBD1	NA	TRBJ1-5	CATSTKDRGNQPQHF	TGTGCCACCAGCACTAAAGACAGGGGGAATCAGCCCCAGCATTTT
TRBV19	NA	few	TRBJ2-7	CASSIGNGIGEQYF	TGTGCCAGTAGTATAGGCAACGGTATCGGAGAGCAGTACTTC
TRBV7-9	NA	NA	TRBJ1-6	CASSLTGRSYNSPLHF	TGTGCCAGCAGCTTAACGGGGCGTTCCTATAATTCACCCCTCCACTTT
TRBV12-5	NA	many	TRBJ1-1	CASGFKGSLNTEAFF	TGTGCTAGTGGTTTTAAGGGCAGCTTGAACACTGAAGCTTTCTTT
TRBV5-1	NA	NA	TRBJ2-3	CASSLELSTDTQYF	TGCGCCAGCAGCTTGGAACTTAGCACAGATACGCAGTATTTT
TRBV29-1	NA	many	TRBJ2-3	CSVEDPGRFRTDTQYF	TGCAGCGTTGAAGATCCCGGGAGATTTAGGACAGATACGCAGTATTTT
TRBV3-1	NA	many	TRBJ2-7	CASSQDVAGEQYF	TGTGCCAGCAGCCAAGATGTGGCAGGGGAGCAGTACTTC
TRBV3-1	TRBD2	few	TRBJ2-5	CASSQVASGNQETQYF	TGTGCCAGCAGCCAAGTTGCTAGCGGGAACCAAGAGACCCAGTACTTC
TRBV7-9	NA	few	TRBJ2-1	CASSTGPLGEFF	TGTGCCAGCAGCACCGGGCCATTGGGGGAGTTCTTC
TRBV6-1	TRBD1	NA	TRBJ1-1	CASSEEVTGQGVNTEAFF	TGTGCCAGCAGTGAAGAGGTAACGGGGCAGGGGGTGAACACTGAAGCTTTCTTT
TRBV9	NA	NA	TRBJ2-3	CAGSVVGRTDTQYF	TGTGCCGGCAGCGTAGTAGGACGGACAGATACGCAGTATTTT
TRBV12-3/TRBV12-4	TRBD1	NA	TRBJ2-3	CASSPRDRAGTDTQYF	TGTGCCAGCAGTCCCCGGGACAGGGCGGGCACAGATACGCAGTATTTT
TRBV11-2	TRBD1	NA	TRBJ1-1	CASSSWTGSAEAFF	TGTGCCAGCAGCTCATGGACAGGGTCGGCTGAAGCTTTCTTT
TRBV19	NA	few	TRBJ2-2	CASSIGSRHLAGELFF	TGTGCCAGTAGTATAGGTTCCCGCCACTTGGCCGGGGAGCTGTTTTTT
TRBV7-9	NA	many	TRBJ1-1	CASSPSRGQGTEAFF	TGTGCCAGCAGCCCTTCGAGAGGGCAGGGCACTGAAGCTTTCTTT
TRBV27	NA	NA	TRBJ1-5	CASSLSPVSQPQHF	TGTGCCAGCAGTTTATCGCCCGTTTCCCAGCCCCAGCATTTT
TRBV19	NA	NA	TRBJ2-2	CASQSNTGELFF	TGTGCCAGTCAGAGTAACACCGGGGAGCTGTTTTTT
TRBV11-1	NA	NA	TRBJ1-1	CANTLFTGTEAFF	TGTGCCAACACCTTATTCACGGGGACCGAAGCTTTCTTT
TRBV2	TRBD1	few	TRBJ2-7	CASSEVDRGDEQYF	TGTGCCAGCAGTGAAGTCGACAGGGGGGACGAGCAGTACTTC
TRBV20-1	NA	NA	TRBJ2-2	CSAKDPPRTGEPFF	TGCAGTGCTAAGGACCCCCCTAGGACCGGGGAGCCGTTTTTT
TRBV27	NA	NA	TRBJ2-5	CASSQGTTQETQYF	TGTGCCAGCAGCCAAGGGACAACCCAAGAGACCCAGTACTTC
TRBV29-1	TRBD2	NA	TRBJ2-2	CSALSWTSGSAGELFF	TGCAGCGCCCTCTCATGGACTAGCGGGAGTGCCGGGGAGCTGTTTTTT
TRBV10-3	NA	NA	TRBJ2-5	CAISESASYQETQYF	TGTGCCATCAGTGAGTCTGCCAGCTACCAAGAGACCCAGTACTTC
TRBV29-1	NA	many	TRBJ2-1	CSVEGEAYEQFF	TGCAGCGTTGAAGGGGAGGCCTATGAGCAGTTCTTC
TRBV6-1	NA	once	TRBJ1-5	CANSAWDSNQPQHF	TGTGCCAACAGTGCTTGGGATAGCAATCAGCCCCAGCATTTT
TRBV20-1	NA	NA	TRBJ2-7	CSAGEVGGITYEQYF	TGCAGTGCTGGAGAGGTAGGCGGGATTACCTACGAGCAGTACTTC
TRBV19	NA	few	TRBJ2-7	CASSTTDSYEQYF	TGTGCCAGTAGTACCACGGACAGCTACGAGCAGTACTTC
TRBV4-1	TRBD1	many	TRBJ2-3	CASSQGLQAGGPTDTQYF	TGCGCCAGCAGCCAAGGACTCCAGGCAGGGGGTCCGACAGATACGCAGTATTTT
TRBV7-9	NA	NA	TRBJ2-7	CASSLVDEQYF	TGTGCCAGCAGCTTAGTTGACGAGCAGTACTTC